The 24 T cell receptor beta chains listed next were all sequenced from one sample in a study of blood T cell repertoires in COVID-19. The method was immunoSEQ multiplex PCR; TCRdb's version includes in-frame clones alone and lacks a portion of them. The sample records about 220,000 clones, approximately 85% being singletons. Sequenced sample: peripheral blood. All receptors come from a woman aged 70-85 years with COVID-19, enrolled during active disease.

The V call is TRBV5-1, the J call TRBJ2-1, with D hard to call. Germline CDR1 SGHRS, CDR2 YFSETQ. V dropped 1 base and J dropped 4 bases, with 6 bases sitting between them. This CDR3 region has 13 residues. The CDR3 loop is CASSLTGYNEQFF. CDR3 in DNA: TGCGCCAGCAGCTTGACGGGTTACAATGAGCAGTTCTTC.

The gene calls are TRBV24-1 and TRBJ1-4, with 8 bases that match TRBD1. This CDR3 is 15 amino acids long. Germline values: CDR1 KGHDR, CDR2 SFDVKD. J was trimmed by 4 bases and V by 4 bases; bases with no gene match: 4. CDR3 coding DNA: TGTGCCACCAGTGACCCTGGACAGGGTAATGAAAAACTGTTTTTT. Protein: CATSDPGQGNEKLFF.

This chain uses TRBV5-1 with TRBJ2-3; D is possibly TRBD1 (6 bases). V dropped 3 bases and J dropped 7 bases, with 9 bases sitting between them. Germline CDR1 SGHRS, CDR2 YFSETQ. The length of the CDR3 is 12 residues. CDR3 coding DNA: TGCGCCAGCAGCTCGGACAGATATACGCAGTATTTT. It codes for CASSSDRYTQYF.

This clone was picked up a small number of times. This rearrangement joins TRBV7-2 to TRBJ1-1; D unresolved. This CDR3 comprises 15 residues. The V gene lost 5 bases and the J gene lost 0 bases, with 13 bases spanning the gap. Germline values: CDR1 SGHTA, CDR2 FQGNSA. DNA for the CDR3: TGTGCCAGCAGCCTACTAGCACAGTTGAACACTGAAGCTTTCTTT. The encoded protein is CASSLLAQLNTEAFF.

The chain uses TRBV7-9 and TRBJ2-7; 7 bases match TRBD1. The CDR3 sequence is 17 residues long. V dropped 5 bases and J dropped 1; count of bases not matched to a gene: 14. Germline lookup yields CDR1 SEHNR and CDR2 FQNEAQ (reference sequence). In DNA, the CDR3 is TGTGCCAGCAGCCCGTCTATCGGCATGGACAGGTCCTACGAGCAGTACTTC. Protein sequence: CASSPSIGMDRSYEQYF.

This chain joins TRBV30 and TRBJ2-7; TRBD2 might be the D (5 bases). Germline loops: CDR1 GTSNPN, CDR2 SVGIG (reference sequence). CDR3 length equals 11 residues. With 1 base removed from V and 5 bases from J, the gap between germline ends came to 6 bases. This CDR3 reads CAWSAGNEQYF. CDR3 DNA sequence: TGTGCCTGGAGTGCGGGGAACGAGCAGTACTTC.

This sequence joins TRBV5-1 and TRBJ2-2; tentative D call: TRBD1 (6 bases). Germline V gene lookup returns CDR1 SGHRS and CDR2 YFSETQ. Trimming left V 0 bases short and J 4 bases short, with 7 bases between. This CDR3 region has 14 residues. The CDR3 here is CASSLGGGTGELFF. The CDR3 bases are TGCGCCAGCAGCTTGGGAGGGGGCACCGGGGAGCTGTTTTTT. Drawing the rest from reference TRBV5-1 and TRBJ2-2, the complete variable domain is KAGVTQTPRYLIKTRGQQVTLSCSPISGHRSVSWYQQTPGQGLQFLFEYFSETQRNKGNFPGRFSGRQFSNSRSEMNVSTLELGDSALYLCASSLGGGTGELFFGEGSRLTVL.

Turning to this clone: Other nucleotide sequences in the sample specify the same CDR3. CDR3 in amino acids: CASSLGQNTEAFF. The DNA for the CDR3 is TGTGCCAGCAGCCTCGGACAGAACACTGAAGCTTTCTTT. The V and J genes are TRBV7-8 and TRBJ1-1; possible D gene TRBD1, 5 bases. The CDR3 totals 13 residues. Trimming left V 5 bases short and J 1 base short, with 8 bases between. Germline values: CDR1 SGHVS, CDR2 FQNEAQ.

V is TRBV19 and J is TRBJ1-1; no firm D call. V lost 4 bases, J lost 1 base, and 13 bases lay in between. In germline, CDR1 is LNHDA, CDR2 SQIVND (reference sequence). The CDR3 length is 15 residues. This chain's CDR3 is CASSTNSYPNTEAFF. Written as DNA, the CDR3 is TGTGCCAGTAGTACAAACAGCTATCCGAACACTGAAGCTTTCTTT. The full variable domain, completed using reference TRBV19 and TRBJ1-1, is DGGITQSPKYLFRKEGQNVTLSCEQNLNHDAMYWYRQDPGQGLRLIYYSQIVNDFQKGDIAEGYSVSREKKESFPLTVTSAQKNPTAFYLCASSTNSYPNTEAFFGQGTRLTVV.

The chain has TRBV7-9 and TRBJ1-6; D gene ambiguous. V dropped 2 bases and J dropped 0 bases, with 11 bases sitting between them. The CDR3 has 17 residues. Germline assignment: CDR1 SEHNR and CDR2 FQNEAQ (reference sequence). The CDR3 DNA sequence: TGTGCCAGCAGCTTAAAATCGGGAGGCTCCTATAATTCACCCCTCCACTTT. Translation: CASSLKSGGSYNSPLHF.

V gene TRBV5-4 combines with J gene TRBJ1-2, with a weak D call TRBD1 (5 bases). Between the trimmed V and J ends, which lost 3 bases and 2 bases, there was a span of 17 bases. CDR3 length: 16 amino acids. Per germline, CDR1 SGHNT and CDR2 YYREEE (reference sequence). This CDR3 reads CASSSLLQEFNYGYTF. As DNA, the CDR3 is TGTGCCAGCAGCTCATTATTACAGGAGTTCAACTATGGCTACACCTTC.

CDR3 loop: CSVEDQGPKGYTF. CDR3 bases: TGCAGCGTTGAAGATCAGGGGCCAAAGGGCTACACCTTC. V and J are TRBV29-1 and TRBJ1-2, with D tentatively TRBD1 (6 bases). This CDR3 spans 13 amino acids. V lost 0 bases and J lost 8, with 13 bases in between. The germline gives CDR1 SQVTM, CDR2 ANQGSEA.

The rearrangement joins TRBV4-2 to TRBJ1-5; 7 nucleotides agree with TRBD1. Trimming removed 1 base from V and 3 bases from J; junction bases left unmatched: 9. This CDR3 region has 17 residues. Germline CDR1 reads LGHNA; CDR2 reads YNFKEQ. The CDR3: CASSQGEGAGYNQPQHF. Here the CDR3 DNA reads TGTGCCAGCAGCCAAGGTGAGGGGGCGGGGTACAATCAGCCCCAGCATTTT.

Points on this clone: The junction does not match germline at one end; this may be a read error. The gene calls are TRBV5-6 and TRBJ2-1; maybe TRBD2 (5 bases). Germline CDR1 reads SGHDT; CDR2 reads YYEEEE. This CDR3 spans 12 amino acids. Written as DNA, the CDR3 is TGTGCCAGCAGATTGGGGTCTGGAGGTCTGTTCTTC. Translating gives CASRLGSGGLFF.

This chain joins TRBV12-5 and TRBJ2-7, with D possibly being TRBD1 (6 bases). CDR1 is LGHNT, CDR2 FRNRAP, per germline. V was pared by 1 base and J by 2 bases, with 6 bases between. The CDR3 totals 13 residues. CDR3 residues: CASGLDRAYEQYF. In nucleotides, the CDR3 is TGTGCTAGTGGTTTGGACAGGGCCTACGAGCAGTACTTC.

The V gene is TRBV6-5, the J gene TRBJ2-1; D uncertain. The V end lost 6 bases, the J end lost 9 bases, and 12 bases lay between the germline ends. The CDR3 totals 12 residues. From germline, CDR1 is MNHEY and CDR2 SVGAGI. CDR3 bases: TGTGCCAGCAGGGTACAGAGCCTTGAGCAGTTCTTC. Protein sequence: CASRVQSLEQFF.

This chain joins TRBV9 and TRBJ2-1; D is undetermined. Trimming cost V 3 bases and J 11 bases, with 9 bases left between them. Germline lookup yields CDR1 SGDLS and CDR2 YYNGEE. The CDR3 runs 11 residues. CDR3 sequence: CASSEMRKQFF. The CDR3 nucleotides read TGTGCCAGCAGCGAAATGCGTAAGCAGTTCTTC. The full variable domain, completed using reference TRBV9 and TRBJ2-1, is DSGVTQTPKHLITATGQRVTLRCSPRSGDLSVYWYQQSLDQGLQFLIQYYNGEERAKGNILERFSAQQFPDLHSELNLSSLELGDSALYFCASSEMRKQFFGPGTRLTVL.

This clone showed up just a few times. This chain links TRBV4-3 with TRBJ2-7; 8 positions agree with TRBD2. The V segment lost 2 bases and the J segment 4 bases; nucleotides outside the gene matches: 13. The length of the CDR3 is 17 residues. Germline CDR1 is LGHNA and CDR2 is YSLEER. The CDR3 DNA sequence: TGCGCCAGCAGCCAAAACTCATTAAGCGGGAGTGGTTACGAGCAGTACTTC. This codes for CASSQNSLSGSGYEQYF.

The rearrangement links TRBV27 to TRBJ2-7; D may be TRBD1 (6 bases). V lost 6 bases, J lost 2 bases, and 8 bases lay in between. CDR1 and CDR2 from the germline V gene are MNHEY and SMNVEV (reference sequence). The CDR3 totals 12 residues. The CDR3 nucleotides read TGTGCCAGCAGCCGGGACACCTACGAGCAGTACTTC. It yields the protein CASSRDTYEQYF.

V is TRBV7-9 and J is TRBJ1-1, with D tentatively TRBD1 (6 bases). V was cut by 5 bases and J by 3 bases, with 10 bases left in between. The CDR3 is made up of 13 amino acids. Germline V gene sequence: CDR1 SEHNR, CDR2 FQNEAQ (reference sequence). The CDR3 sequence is CASSTRTDTEAFF. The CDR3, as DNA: TGTGCCAGCAGCACCCGGACAGACACTGAAGCTTTCTTT.

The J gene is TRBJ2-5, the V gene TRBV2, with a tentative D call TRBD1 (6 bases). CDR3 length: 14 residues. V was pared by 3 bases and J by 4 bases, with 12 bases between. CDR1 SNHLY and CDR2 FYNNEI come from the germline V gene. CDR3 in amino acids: CASSETLGGETQYF. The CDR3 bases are TGTGCCAGCAGTGAGACACTAGGGGGAGAGACCCAGTACTTC.

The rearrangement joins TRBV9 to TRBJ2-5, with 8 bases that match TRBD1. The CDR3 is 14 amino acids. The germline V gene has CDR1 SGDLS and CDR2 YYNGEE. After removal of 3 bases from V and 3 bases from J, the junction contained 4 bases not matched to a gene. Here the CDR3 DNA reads TGTGCCAGCAGCGCGTCGACAGGGGAAGAGACCCAGTACTTC. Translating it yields CASSASTGEETQYF.

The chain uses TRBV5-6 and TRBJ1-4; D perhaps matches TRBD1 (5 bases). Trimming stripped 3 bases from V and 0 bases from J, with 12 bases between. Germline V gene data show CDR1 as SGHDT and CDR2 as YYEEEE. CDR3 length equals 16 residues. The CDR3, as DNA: TGTGCCAGCAGCTCCTACCGGGACTCAACTAATGAAAAACTGTTTTTT. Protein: CASSSYRDSTNEKLFF.

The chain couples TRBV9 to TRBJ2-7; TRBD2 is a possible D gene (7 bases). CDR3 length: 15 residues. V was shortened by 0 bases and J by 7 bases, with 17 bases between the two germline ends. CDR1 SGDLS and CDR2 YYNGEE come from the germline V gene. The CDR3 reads CASSVGPLQGGEQYF. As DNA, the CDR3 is TGTGCCAGCAGCGTAGGCCCCTTACAGGGAGGGGAGCAGTACTTC. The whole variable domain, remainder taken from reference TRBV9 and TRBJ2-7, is DSGVTQTPKHLITATGQRVTLRCSPRSGDLSVYWYQQSLDQGLQFLIQYYNGEERAKGNILERFSAQQFPDLHSELNLSSLELGDSALYFCASSVGPLQGGEQYFGPGTRLTVT.